Each of the 4 T cell receptor beta chains below was sequenced from the same sample in a study of blood T cell repertoires in COVID-19. Some clones are missing from TCRdb's copy, which holds only in-frame ones; the method was immunoSEQ multiplex PCR. The data contain about 62,000 clones, 76% of them singletons. Sequencing was done on a sample of peripheral blood. These receptors all come from a woman in her fifties or sixties with active or convalescent COVID-19.

This chain links TRBV19 with TRBJ1-5; D perhaps matches TRBD1 (6 bases). The germline V gene encodes CDR1 LNHDA and CDR2 SQIVND (reference sequence). The CDR3 is 17 residues long. V was shortened by 2 bases and J by 9 bases, with 23 bases between the two germline ends. The CDR3 bases are TGTGCCAGTAGTATAAGGGGGAATAGGGGCCTAGACCCGCCCCAGCATTTT. Protein: CASSIRGNRGLDPPQHF.

In this sample, this clone turned up once. The rearrangement uses TRBV18 and TRBJ1-5; D remains unclear. V lost 2 bases, J lost 9 bases, and 14 bases lay in between. The CDR3 is 14 amino acids. From germline, CDR1 is KGHSH and CDR2 LQKENI. The CDR3: CASSPRAGSGPQHF. CDR3 DNA sequence: TGTGCCAGCTCACCAAGGGCGGGGTCAGGGCCCCAGCATTTT.

The chain has TRBV3-1 (or the pseudogene TRBV3-2) and TRBJ2-5; 8 bases match TRBD2. J gave up 1 base and V 4 bases, and 8 bases lay outside the gene matches. Germline CDR1 reads LGHDT; CDR2 reads YNNKEL (reference sequence). The CDR3 has 16 residues. The CDR3 spells CASSPRSGGFQETQYF. CDR3 sequence (DNA): TGTGCCAGCAGCCCTCGGAGCGGGGGTTTCCAAGAGACCCAGTACTTC.

The chain links TRBV5-1 to TRBJ2-7; TRBD2 matches at 8 bases. Germline trimming cut 4 bases from V and 6 bases from J; bases unmatched to any gene: 12. Germline lookup yields CDR1 SGHRS and CDR2 YFSETQ. This CDR3 spans 15 amino acids. CDR3 bases: TGCGCCAGCAGCGAATTACTAGCGGTTAAATCCGAGCAGTACTTC. Its translation: CASSELLAVKSEQYF.